The source of this T cell receptor beta chain is a study of cytomegalovirus exposure and HLA in healthy donors (dated by TCRdb to 2015 to 2018). Background for the entire study: According to a later analysis, the roughly 120 validation repertoires were produced on the same platform as the 666 repertoires of the first cohort. The study aimed to test whether signatures of past pathogen exposure could be identified by cataloging public T cell receptors. Along with the approximately 670-subject first cohort, a separate validation cohort of roughly 110 different subjects was used. To predict cytomegalovirus infection status, the study combined high-throughput TCR immunosequencing, statistical association of individual TCRs with disease status, and machine learning. Results the study describes overall, beyond this receptor: A few of the identified cytomegalovirus-associated TCR beta chains were confirmed in vitro to be specific for cytomegalovirus antigens. In the study, about 150 TCR beta chains were listed as associated with cytomegalovirus. Most TCR sequences were observed very rarely across donors, whereas some public TCRs were present in many individuals. The classifier was reported to diagnose cytomegalovirus status with high specificity and sensitivity in both the original and validation cohorts. The validation cohort had no HLA typing available for a later analysis, so co-occurrence within that cohort was assessed over all 130 or so repertoires. The authors suggested that the approach could potentially be generalized to other disease states and immunological phenotypes. In a later analysis, TCRs clustered in the first cohort were found to also tend to co-occur in the roughly 120 validation repertoires, with 94% of cluster scores above 0.

Donors formed part of the validation cohort, which comprised about 130 subjects and was distinct from the first cohort of 690 or so subjects. V loses 7 bases at its end and J loses 1 base; junction bases beyond the gene matches: 6. From a lookup of the germline V gene, CDR1 and CDR2 are SNHLY and FYNNEI. From its cysteine to its phenylalanine, the CDR3 spans 14 amino acids. Only the CDR3 DNA stays, 42 bases, in frame from base 1. About this clone itself: No cognate antigen has been identified for it. Base qualities are not at hand, and no much larger clone is one base apart.

Libraries were made using the immunoSEQ multiplex PCR assay. Per the source publication's procedure: To diagnose cytomegalovirus status from the catalog of TCR beta chain sequences, a statistical classification framework was built. TCRdb carries this immuneACCESS record with in-frame sequences only. Its versions omit some clonotypes, under half of them owing to an unresolved V gene in the studies checked, with the rest unexplained. From that table come the V and J calls and clone size; the DNA was used to work out D and trimming. The sample table lists around 250,000 clones, roughly 90% of them with a count of one. Together, the top ten hold 0.37% of the sample.

Sequenced: PBMCs. The chain joins TRBV2 to TRBJ2-7; 8 bases in the junction line up with TRBD2. This receptor was taken from a woman aged 18-29 years in good health and CMV-seronegative. The CDR3 region: CASMGRGVSYEQYF. The base sequence is TGTGCCAGCATGGGGCGGGGGGTGTCCTACGAGCAGTACTTC. The CDR3, completed at both ends by the reference TRBV2 and TRBJ2-7 genes, gives the full variable domain EPEVTQTPSHQVTQMGQEVILRCVPISNHLYFYWYRQILGQKVEFLVSFYNNEISEKSEIFDDQFSVERPDGSNFTLKIRSTKLEDSAMYFCASMGRGVSYEQYFGPGTRLTVT.